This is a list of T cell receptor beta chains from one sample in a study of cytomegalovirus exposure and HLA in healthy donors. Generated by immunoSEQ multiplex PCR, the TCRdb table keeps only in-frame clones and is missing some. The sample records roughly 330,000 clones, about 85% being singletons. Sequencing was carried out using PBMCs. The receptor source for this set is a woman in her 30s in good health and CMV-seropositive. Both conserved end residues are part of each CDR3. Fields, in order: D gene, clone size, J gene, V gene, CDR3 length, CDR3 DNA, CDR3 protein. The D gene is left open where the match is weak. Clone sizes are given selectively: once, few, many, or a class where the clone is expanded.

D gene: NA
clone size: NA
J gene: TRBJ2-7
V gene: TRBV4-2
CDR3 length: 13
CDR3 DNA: TGTGCCAGCAGCTCCGGACGGAACTACGAGCAGTACTTC
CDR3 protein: CASSSGRNYEQYF

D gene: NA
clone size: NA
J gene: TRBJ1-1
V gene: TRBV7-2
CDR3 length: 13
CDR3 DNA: TGTGCCAGCAGCTTAATCCAGGGAACTGAAGCTTTCTTT
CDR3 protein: CASSLIQGTEAFF

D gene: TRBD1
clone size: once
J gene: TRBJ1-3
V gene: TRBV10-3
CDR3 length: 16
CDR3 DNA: TGTGCCATCAGTCCCGGGACAGCCTTGGGAGGAAACACCATATATTTT
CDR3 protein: CAISPGTALGGNTIYF

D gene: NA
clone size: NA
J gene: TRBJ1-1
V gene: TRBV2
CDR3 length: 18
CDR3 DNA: TGTGCCAGCAGCTTTACCTCGGGACACAACCCCCTGAACACTGAAGCTTTCTTT
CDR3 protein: CASSFTSGHNPLNTEAFF

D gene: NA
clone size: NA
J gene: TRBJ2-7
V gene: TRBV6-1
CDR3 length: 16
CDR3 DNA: TGTGCCAGCAGTGGGGGGCGGGGGCAAAGCTCCTACGAGCAGTACTTC
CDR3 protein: CASSGGRGQSSYEQYF

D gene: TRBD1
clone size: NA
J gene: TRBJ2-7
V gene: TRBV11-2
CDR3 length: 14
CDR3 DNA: TGTGCCAGCAGCCTAAACAGGGGTCCCTACGAGCAGTACTTC
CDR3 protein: CASSLNRGPYEQYF

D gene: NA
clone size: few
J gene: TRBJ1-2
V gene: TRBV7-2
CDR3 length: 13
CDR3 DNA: TGTGCCAGCAGCACTCCGGGAGGGAGGGGCTACACCTTC
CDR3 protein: CASSTPGGRGYTF

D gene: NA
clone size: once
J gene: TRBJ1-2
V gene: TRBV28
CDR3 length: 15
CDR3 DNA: TGTGCCAGCAGTTTAACGGGGGTGGCTAACTATGGCTACACCTTC
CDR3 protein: CASSLTGVANYGYTF

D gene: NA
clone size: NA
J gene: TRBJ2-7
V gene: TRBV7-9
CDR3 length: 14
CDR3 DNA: TGTGCCAGCAGCTTACAACGGGAGCCCTACGAGCAGTACTTC
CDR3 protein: CASSLQREPYEQYF

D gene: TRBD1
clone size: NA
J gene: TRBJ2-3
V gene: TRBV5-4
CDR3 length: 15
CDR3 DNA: TGTGCCAGCAAACCCCGGGACAGGGAAACAGATACGCAGTATTTT
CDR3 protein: CASKPRDRETDTQYF

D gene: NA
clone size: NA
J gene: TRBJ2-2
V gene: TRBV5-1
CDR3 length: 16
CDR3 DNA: TGCGCCAGCAGCTTGTACAGGGATACGAACACCGGGGAGCTGTTTTTT
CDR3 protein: CASSLYRDTNTGELFF

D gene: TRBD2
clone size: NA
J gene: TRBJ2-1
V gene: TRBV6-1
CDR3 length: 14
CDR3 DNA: TGTGCCAGCACGTTTGGCGGGGGGTACAATGAGCAGTTCTTC
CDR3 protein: CASTFGGGYNEQFF

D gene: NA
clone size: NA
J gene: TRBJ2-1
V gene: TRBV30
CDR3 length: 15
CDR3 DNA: TGTGCCTGGGGTCGCGGCAGGAGCTCCTACAATGAGCAGTTCTTC
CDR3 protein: CAWGRGRSSYNEQFF